This T cell receptor beta chain was captured in a study of neurological immune-mediated disorders. Study-wide background: The roughly 34 multiple sclerosis patients comprised around 30 relapsing-remitting and 3 secondary progressive cases.

CDR1 is MNHEY, CDR2 SVGAGI, per germline. V lost 6 bases and J lost 2; bases outside the gene matches: 11. This CDR3 contains 16 residues. Synthesis of cDNA was accomplished via 5'RACE employing 10-nucleotide random UMIs. TCRdb re-called the 5' RACE reads with MiXCR, one entry per CDR3 protein. The sample contains nearly 60,000 distinct CDR3 sequences, about 3.3% of which appear only once. This TCR derives from a woman aged 60-70 years with multiple sclerosis. The J gene is TRBJ2-7, the V gene TRBV6-5; 9 nucleotides align to TRBD1. Sequences were obtained from PBMCs. CDR3 region: CASSRQSGTGPYEQYF. In DNA, the CDR3 is TGTGCCAGCAGCCGCCAATCCGGGACAGGGCCCTACGAGCAGTACTTC.